Listed here are 28 T cell receptor beta chains from one sample, sequenced in a study of response to subunit inactivated influenza vaccine (dated 2018 in TCRdb). Library preparation used RT-PCR. TCRdb records Illumina HiSeq 2500 as the sequencer. TCRdb reprocessing: public reads trimmed at Q25 with fastp, clones called with MiXCR, in-frame beta chains kept. CDR3 protein sequences are deduplicated, and each keeps its most common genes and DNA. This sample holds about 620,000 distinct CDR3 sequences; about 12% were observed only once. The ten largest make up about 9.4% of the sample. The starting material was PBMCs from blood, obtained on the day of vaccination. Every receptor here comes from a man in his fifties who received an inactivated influenza vaccine. Donor details come from another sample of the same person, matched by shared clones.

This clonotype has only a few counts. This chain links TRBV7-2 with TRBJ1-5, with 9 bases matching TRBD1. CDR3 size: 15 residues. Trimming at V came to 3 bases and at J to 7 bases, leaving 7 bases not matched to a gene. Germline assignment: CDR1 SGHTA and CDR2 FQGNSA. Here the CDR3 reads CASSFRDRVEQPQHF. CDR3 sequence (DNA): TGTGCCAGCAGCTTCCGGGACAGGGTGGAGCAGCCCCAGCATTTT.

The V gene is TRBV20-1, the J gene TRBJ2-7; 9 nucleotides line up with TRBD2. The CDR3 consists of 13 residues. V was pared by 5 bases and J by 6 bases, with 8 bases of the junction left unmatched. Germline CDR1 reads DFQATT; CDR2 reads SNEGSKA (reference sequence). CDR3 DNA sequence: TGCAGTGCTGGAAGTAGCGGGAGAAGCGAGCAGTACTTC. Its protein is CSAGSSGRSEQYF.

A few counts support this clonotype. This chain links TRBV29-1 with TRBJ1-5, with D possibly TRBD1 on 6 matching bases. There are 14 residues in the CDR3. Germline V gene data show CDR1 as SQVTM and CDR2 as ANQGSEA. CDR3 sequence reads: CSASGEGSNQPQHF. In DNA, the CDR3 is TGCAGTGCCTCAGGGGAAGGAAGCAATCAGCCCCAGCATTTT.

There are a few counts of this clonotype. The CDR3 DNA follows: TGCAGTGCTAGTCCAGATGGCTACACCTTC. Amino acid sequence: CSASPDGYTF. V usage is TRBV20-1 and J usage is TRBJ1-2; D uncertain. CDR3 length: 10 amino acids. Between the trimmed V and J ends, which lost 3 bases and 6 bases, there was a span of 5 bases. Germline V gene lookup returns CDR1 DFQATT and CDR2 SNEGSKA (reference sequence).

This chain joins TRBV7-6 and TRBJ2-2; 15 positions match TRBD2. Germline loops: CDR1 SGHVS, CDR2 FNYEAQ. V lost 5 bases to trimming and J lost 6 bases; unmatched junction nucleotides: 7. The CDR3 consists of 17 residues. DNA for the CDR3: TGTGCCAGCAGCCCGAGGACTAGCGGGGGGGCATCCGGGGAGCTGTTTTTT. Encoded protein: CASSPRTSGGASGELFF.

This clonotype was counted ten times or more. The V call is TRBV5-1, the J call TRBJ2-7; no clear D gene. V was clipped by 0 bases and J by 2 bases, with 6 bases between them. The germline gives CDR1 SGHRS, CDR2 YFSETQ. The CDR3 extends over 13 amino acids. DNA of the CDR3: TGCGCCAGCAGCTTGGAATCAGCCTACGAGCAGTACTTC. It yields the protein CASSLESAYEQYF.

This chain joins TRBV11-1 and TRBJ2-2; the D is unclear. Trimming took 6 bases from V and 2 from J, leaving 13 bases between them. This CDR3 is 15 amino acids long. CDR1 is SGHAT and CDR2 is FQDESV in the germline V gene (reference sequence). As DNA, the CDR3 is TGTGCCAGCAGTTCTCGGGCCCTCAACACCGGGGAGCTGTTTTTT. Translated: CASSSRALNTGELFF.

The chain is built from TRBV6-1 and TRBJ2-2; 12 positions agree with TRBD2. There are 15 residues in the CDR3. CDR1 and CDR2 (germline): MNHNS, SASEGT. Trimming at V came to 4 bases and at J to 6 bases, leaving 3 bases not matched to a gene. DNA of the CDR3: TGTGCCAGCAGTGCTCCTAGCGGGGGGGCCGGGGAGCTGTTTTTT. This sequence encodes CASSAPSGGAGELFF.

Details on this clonotype: Relative to the germline gene, one junction end is altered; a read error may explain this. CDR3 DNA sequence: TGTGCCAGCAGTTACAGGGGGGTGTATGATGAGCACTTCTTC. Translation: CASSYRGVYDEHFF. The V gene is TRBV6-5, the J gene TRBJ2-1; tentatively, D is TRBD1 or TRBD2 (6 bases each). The CDR3 covers 14 residues. The germline gives CDR1 MNHEY, CDR2 SVGAGI.

This chain links TRBV9 with TRBJ1-1; possibly TRBD1 for D (6 bases). CDR3 length equals 17 residues. Germline V gives CDR1 SGDLS, CDR2 YYNGEE. The V gene lost 0 bases and the J gene lost 0 bases, with 15 bases spanning the gap. DNA of the CDR3: TGTGCCAGCAGCGTAGGAGGGACACCGGTAATGAACACTGAAGCTTTCTTT. This sequence encodes CASSVGGTPVMNTEAFF.

Only a few counts were recorded for this clonotype. V and J are TRBV7-8 and TRBJ2-7; maybe TRBD1 (5 bases). Between the trimmed V and J ends, which lost 1 base and 3 bases, there was a span of 22 bases. Germline loops: CDR1 SGHVS, CDR2 FQNEAQ. CDR3 length: 18 amino acids. In DNA, the CDR3 is TGTGCCAGCAGCTTAGGGGGCCCAAGCGAGTGGTCACTCTACGAGCAGTACTTC. This codes for CASSLGGPSEWSLYEQYF.

This clonotype was counted only a few times. The chain uses TRBV2 and TRBJ2-6; 7 nucleotides line up with TRBD1. The CDR3 length is 18 residues. After removal of 8 bases from V and 2 bases from J, the junction contained 15 bases not matched to a gene. Germline loops: CDR1 SNHLY, CDR2 FYNNEI. The CDR3 DNA is TGTGCCAGCCTTCTCCCGGCAGGGGGTTACACTGGGGCCAACGTCCTGACTTTC. Translation: CASLLPAGGYTGANVLTF. The entire variable domain, with the rest obtained from reference TRBV2 and TRBJ2-6, is as follows: EPEVTQTPSHQVTQMGQEVILRCVPISNHLYFYWYRQILGQKVEFLVSFYNNEISEKSEIFDDQFSVERPDGSNFTLKIRSTKLEDSAMYFCASLLPAGGYTGANVLTFGAGSRLTVL.

This clonotype was counted a few times. This chain joins TRBV9 and TRBJ2-7, with 10 bases matching TRBD1. CDR1 and CDR2 from the germline V gene are SGDLS and YYNGEE. CDR3 length equals 15 residues. V lost 0 bases and J lost 5; bases outside the gene matches: 5. Here the CDR3 reads CASSVGGTGAHEQYF. As DNA, the CDR3 is TGTGCCAGCAGCGTAGGGGGGACAGGGGCCCACGAGCAGTACTTC.

This clonotype has ten or more counts. The genes are TRBV7-9 and TRBJ2-1; a possible D gene is TRBD2 (7 bases). Trimming shortened V by 3 bases and J by 9 bases, and 18 bases separated the two germline ends. Germline CDR1 SEHNR, CDR2 FQNEAQ (reference sequence). This CDR3 is 15 amino acids long. The DNA for the CDR3 is TGTGCCAGCAGCTTGGGGGCGGGCCCGGGGGGTGAGCAGTTCTTC. Amino acid sequence: CASSLGAGPGGEQFF. The whole variable domain, filled in from reference TRBV7-9 and TRBJ2-1, reads DTGVSQNPRHKITKRGQNVTFRCDPISEHNRLYWYRQTLGQGPEFLTYFQNEAQLEKSRLLSDRFSAERPKGSFSTLEIQRTEQGDSAMYLCASSLGAGPGGEQFFGPGTRLTVL.

J is TRBJ1-1 and V is TRBV4-2, with a weak D call TRBD1 (5 bases). This CDR3 has 14 residues. CDR1 and CDR2 (germline): LGHNA, YNFKEQ. V shed 0 bases and J shed 12 bases, with 17 bases lying between them. Written as DNA, the CDR3 is TGTGCCAGCAGCCAAGACCCCCGGGACCGGGGCTCTTTCTTT. Translation gives CASSQDPRDRGSFF.

This clonotype was recorded at least ten times. This chain joins TRBV7-8 and TRBJ2-1; 7 nucleotides align to TRBD2. V lost 0 bases, J lost 0 bases, and 2 bases stayed unmatched. Germline values: CDR1 SGHVS, CDR2 FQNEAQ. CDR3 length: 16 residues. The CDR3 DNA reads as TGTGCCAGCAGCTTAGCTGGGGGGGACTCCTACAATGAGCAGTTCTTC. Translation: CASSLAGGDSYNEQFF.

This clonotype was recorded a few times. The rearrangement links TRBV28 to TRBJ1-5; D not resolved. The CDR3 has 15 residues. Germline-derived CDR1 and CDR2 are MDHEN and SYDVKM. Trimming took off 6 bases at V and 4 bases at J, with 16 bases between the two ends. The CDR3 loop is CASRRTSRRNQPQHF. CDR3 nucleotides: TGTGCCAGCAGGAGGACTTCACGAAGGAATCAGCCCCAGCATTTT.

This clonotype was counted only a few times. The CDR3 reads CASSFGLALNEQFF. The CDR3 nucleotides are TGTGCCAGCAGCTTTGGGCTAGCACTCAATGAGCAGTTCTTC. This chain links TRBV7-2 with TRBJ2-1, with a weak D call TRBD2 (5 bases). CDR3 length: 14 residues. V lost 3 bases and J 6 bases, leaving 12 bases between the germline ends. In germline, CDR1 is SGHTA, CDR2 FQGNSA. The full variable domain, in which reference TRBV7-2 and TRBJ2-1 provide the parts outside the CDR3, is GAGVSQSPSNKVTEKGKDVELRCDPISGHTALYWYRQSLGQGLEFLIYFQGNSAPDKSGLPSDRFSAERTGGSVSTLTIQRTQQEDSAVYLCASSFGLALNEQFFGPGTRLTVL.

There are many counts of this clonotype. The genes are TRBV4-2 and TRBJ2-1; 9 nucleotides align to TRBD2. This CDR3 is built from 16 residues. The trim removed 0 bases at V and 5 bases at J, leaving 5 bases unmatched. Germline loops: CDR1 LGHNA, CDR2 YNFKEQ. The CDR3 DNA reads TGTGCCAGCAGCCAAGACGGCGGGAGGGCCCACAATGAGCAGTTCTTC. This gives the protein CASSQDGGRAHNEQFF.

This clonotype was recorded a few times. The rearrangement uses TRBV20-1 and TRBJ2-3; D uncertain. Germline CDR1 reads DFQATT; CDR2 reads SNEGSKA (reference sequence). This CDR3 has 14 residues. Trimming took off 3 bases at V and 5 bases at J, with 15 bases between the two ends. The CDR3 region is CSASTPKAQDTQYF. In nucleotides, the CDR3 is TGCAGTGCTAGTACGCCAAAGGCGCAAGATACGCAGTATTTT.

This chain uses TRBV7-2 with TRBJ2-2; 8 bases map to TRBD1. This CDR3 region has 17 residues. Trimming removed 0 bases from V and 0 bases from J; junction bases left unmatched: 3. Germline V gives CDR1 SGHTA, CDR2 FQGNSA. The CDR3 DNA follows: TGTGCCAGCAGCTTAGCCCAACAGGGGGCGAACACCGGGGAGCTGTTTTTT. Amino acids: CASSLAQQGANTGELFF.

This clonotype was recorded a few times. The chain combines TRBV28 with TRBJ2-5; D tentatively fits TRBD1 or TRBD2 (5 bases each). Germline CDR1 and CDR2: MDHEN and SYDVKM. V lost 5 bases and J 4 bases, leaving 17 bases between the germline ends. This CDR3 has 15 amino acids. In DNA, the CDR3 is TGTGCCAGCAGTCCCGGGGCCGAACACCGAGAGACCCAGTACTTC. Translating gives CASSPGAEHRETQYF.

The V gene is TRBV3-1, the J gene TRBJ1-2; perhaps TRBD1 as D (6 bases). CDR3 size: 14 residues. V dropped 11 bases and J dropped 3 bases, with 19 bases sitting between them. The germline V gene has CDR1 LGHDT and CDR2 YNNKEL (reference sequence). CDR3 nucleotides: TGTGCCTGCGGCCCGGCGGGACACGACTATGGCTACACCTTC. Translating gives CACGPAGHDYGYTF.

This clonotype was detected ten times or more. The rearrangement joins TRBV28 to TRBJ1-6; D gene uncertain. Germline CDR1 reads MDHEN; CDR2 reads SYDVKM. The CDR3 extends over 15 amino acids. V lost 5 bases, J lost 3 bases, and 11 bases lay in between. The CDR3 here is CASSPPGDYNSPLHF. The DNA for the CDR3 is TGTGCCAGCAGTCCGCCCGGTGACTATAATTCACCCCTCCACTTT.

The rearrangement links TRBV6-2 or TRBV6-3 to TRBJ2-3; 9 bases map to TRBD1. There are 15 residues in the CDR3. Germline V lookup: CDR1 MNHEY, CDR2 SVGEGT. With V trimmed by 6 bases and J by 1 base, 5 bases remained unmatched. DNA of the CDR3: TGTGCCAGCAGAACAGGGGGCTCCGGCACAGATACGCAGTATTTT. Translation gives CASRTGGSGTDTQYF.

The rearrangement uses TRBV5-4 and TRBJ2-3, with a weak D call TRBD2 (5 bases). V dropped 1 base and J dropped 5 bases, with 20 bases sitting between them. CDR1 is SGHNT, CDR2 YYREEE, per germline (reference sequence). This CDR3 contains 17 residues. CDR3 residues: CASSLNPGLRREDTQYF. The CDR3 DNA follows: TGTGCCAGCAGCTTGAATCCCGGACTCCGTCGTGAAGATACGCAGTATTTT.

This clonotype has only a few counts. The J gene is TRBJ2-7, the V gene TRBV3-1, with D unclear. Trimming shortened V by 1 base and J by 0 bases, and 7 bases separated the two germline ends. The germline V gene has CDR1 LGHDT and CDR2 YNNKEL (reference sequence). The length of the CDR3 is 14 residues. The CDR3, as DNA: TGTGCCAGCAGCCAAGGACCAAACTCCTACGAGCAGTACTTC. Its translation: CASSQGPNSYEQYF.

The table lists this clonotype with many counts. The rearrangement uses TRBV7-6 and TRBJ2-5; 8 bases are shared with TRBD2. The CDR3 covers 12 residues. CDR1 and CDR2 from the germline V gene are SGHVS and FNYEAQ. J was trimmed by 5 bases and V by 8 bases; bases with no gene match: 4. The DNA for the CDR3 is TGTGCCAGCCGGGGGGGCCGGGAGACCCAGTACTTC. Translated, it gives CASRGGRETQYF.